This T cell receptor beta chain was identified during a study of post-analysis software for immune sequencing data (dated by TCRdb to about 2015). For context, the study as a whole: Recorded disease courses included relapsing-remitting, secondary progressive and progressive-relapsing multiple sclerosis, with some patients lacking subtype annotation. The multiple sclerosis patient repertoires were compared with approximately 11 previously published healthy control repertoires from donors aged about 6 to 28 years. A subset of samples was prepared in parallel using single-end sample barcoding, then pooled and co-amplified after Illumina adapter ligation.

Note on this clonotype: Its antigen is not yet known. No base quality information exists; no much larger clone differs at one position.

To demonstrate the VDJtools post-analysis software, the study profiled TCR beta repertoires from the peripheral blood of 13 young patients with multiple sclerosis. The multiple sclerosis patients were children and adolescents ranging in age from about 6 to 17 years. Summary of the overall study and its limitations: The multiple sclerosis patient group was slightly younger than the control group. Patients showed significantly higher frequencies than controls for several TRBV segments, among them TRBV5-6, TRBV5-1 and TRBV20-1. Normalized Chao1 diversity was significantly lower in multiple sclerosis patients than controls, suggesting substantial peripheral T-cell clonal expansion. When samples were clustered directly using the F measure, samples prepared in the same batch co-clustered strongly, which prompted a batch-effect correction.

CDR1 and CDR2 are read off the germline V gene as SGDLS and YYNGEE. Its CDR3 holds 14 amino acids, cysteine through phenylalanine. The only DNA kept is the CDR3, 42 bases in frame from the first base. Relative to germline, V is 6 bases shorter and J is 2 bases shorter, with 15 bases between their ends. Receptors were amplified or captured by PCR. This sample was sequenced with an Illumina HiSeq 2500. To reduce PCR and sequencing biases, unique molecular identifiers were built into the TCR beta cDNA libraries. Per 1 to 10 million input T cells, some 500,000 cDNA molecules were obtained, such that each molecule approximated one T cell. Patient libraries were prepared and sequenced with the same protocol used for the earlier healthy control dataset. Samples belonging to the same batch were prepared together, multiplexed and sequenced on a shared HiSeq lane. The original methods were these. MIGEC was used to process the raw barcoded reads, and molecular identifier groups with only a single read were discarded before consensus assembly and CDR3 extraction. VDJtools was used for post-analysis of the clonotype tables, and diversity was normalized by down-sampling every dataset to the size of the smallest sample. Repertoire overlap clustering matched CDR3 amino acid but not nucleotide sequences to correct batch-related cross-sample contamination. The raw public reads went through TCRdb reprocessing: fastp at Q25, MiXCR clone calling, in-frame beta chains kept. For every CDR3 protein sequence, its rows merge into one entry that carries the most common genes and DNA. The V and J calls, along with clone size, are taken from TCRdb and not from the paper's own processing. The sample data list roughly 650,000 distinct CDR3 sequences, and 55% to 60% of these were observed just once. The ten top clones hold around 11% of the sample.

The sequence came from a girl between 2 and 10 years old with multiple sclerosis. The sequencing sample was made of blood. The chain was built from TRBV9 and TRBJ2-7; a tentative D match to TRBD2 spans 6 bases. For the CDR3, the sequence is CASTRGSRAYEQYF. The bases are TGTGCCAGCACCCGGGGGAGTAGGGCCTACGAGCAGTACTTC.